The clone carrying this T cell receptor (beta chain) came up many times. The cDNA was generated by 5'RACE with 10-nucleotide random UMIs. From the 5' RACE reads, TCRdb called clonotypes with MiXCR, one entry per CDR3 protein. The table records under 45,000 distinct CDR3 sequences, roughly 15% of them present only once. V was shortened by 3 bases and J by 8 bases, with 16 bases between the two germline ends. Germline V gives CDR1 SGHRS, CDR2 YFSETQ. This CDR3 has 14 residues. This sample is part of a study of neurological immune-mediated disorders. The sample consisted of CD4+ T cells from blood. This chain joins TRBV5-1 and TRBJ2-3; tentative D call: TRBD1 (6 bases). This clonotype originated in a woman in her sixties or seventies with HTLV-1-associated myelopathy (HAM/TSP). The CDR3 region has the DNA TGCGCCAGCAGCTCGGACCCAGGGGCTGGTACGCAGTATTTT. Translated: CASSSDPGAGTQYF. Drawing the rest from reference TRBV5-1 and TRBJ2-3, the complete variable domain is KAGVTQTPRYLIKTRGQQVTLSCSPISGHRSVSWYQQTPGQGLQFLFEYFSETQRNKGNFPGRFSGRQFSNSRSEMNVSTLELGDSALYLCASSSDPGAGTQYFGPGTRLTVL.